A single sample gave rise to the 31 T cell receptor beta chains below, sequenced in a study of cytomegalovirus exposure and HLA in healthy donors. 60 Vbeta and 13 Jbeta primers were used in PCR. The method was immunoSEQ multiplex PCR; TCRdb's version includes in-frame clones alone and lacks a portion of them. The sample shows more than 65,000 clones, almost 80% of them seen only once. The sample was PBMCs. These TCRs come from a woman aged 40 to 50 in good health and CMV-seropositive.

The genes are TRBV30 and TRBJ1-1; 8 nucleotides line up with TRBD1. V shed 2 bases and J 7 bases; nucleotides not matched to a gene: 6. The CDR3 is 13 residues long. Germline values: CDR1 GTSNPN, CDR2 SVGIG (reference sequence). Here the CDR3 DNA reads TGTGCCTGGAGTCGGTCAGGGGGCGATGAAGCTTTCTTT. Translating gives CAWSRSGGDEAFF.

This clone was seen a single time. The gene calls are TRBV7-2 and TRBJ1-1; D perhaps matches TRBD1 (6 bases). CDR3 length: 15 amino acids. V was trimmed by 5 bases and J by 1 base, leaving 14 bases between them. The germline CDR1 and CDR2 sequences are SGHTA and FQGNSA. CDR3 region: CASSRFTGKNTEAFF. The CDR3, as DNA: TGTGCCAGCAGCCGATTTACAGGGAAGAACACTGAAGCTTTCTTT.

The gene calls are TRBV2 and TRBJ1-5, with 8 bases that match TRBD1. Looked up from germline, CDR1 is SNHLY and CDR2 is FYNNEI. The V and J ends lost 6 bases and 0 bases, in that order; junction bases with no gene match: 4. CDR3 length: 15 residues. Written as DNA, the CDR3 is TGTGCCAGCAGAGTGGACAGGGCTAGCAATCAGCCCCAGCATTTT. It encodes CASRVDRASNQPQHF.

The chain recombines TRBV30 with TRBJ2-2; 7 nucleotides line up with TRBD1. Germline assignment: CDR1 GTSNPN and CDR2 SVGIG (reference sequence). CDR3 size: 13 residues. V lost 5 bases to trimming and J lost 6 bases; unmatched junction nucleotides: 6. The CDR3 nucleotides are TGTGCCTGGGCCAAGGGGGCCCCCGGGGAGCTGTTTTTT. As protein: CAWAKGAPGELFF.

The V and J genes are TRBV6-5 and TRBJ1-2; possibly TRBD1 for D (6 bases). Looked up from germline, CDR1 is MNHEY and CDR2 is SVGAGI. The V gene lost 9 bases and the J gene lost 5 bases, with 13 bases spanning the gap. The CDR3 is 12 residues long. The CDR3 DNA reads TGTGCCAGTGGGGGCGGACGGTATGGCTACACCTTC. Protein sequence: CASGGGRYGYTF.

This clone appeared once. The gene calls are TRBV6-5 and TRBJ2-7, with D possibly being TRBD1 (5 bases). V was clipped by 6 bases and J by 6 bases, with 18 bases between them. There are 14 residues in the CDR3. The germline CDR1 and CDR2 sequences are MNHEY and SVGAGI. The CDR3 here is CASRELGPKPEQYF. The CDR3 DNA reads TGTGCCAGCAGAGAACTGGGGCCCAAACCCGAGCAGTACTTC.

This chain joins TRBV4-2 and TRBJ1-6; perhaps TRBD1 as D (6 bases). Germline values: CDR1 LGHNA, CDR2 YNFKEQ. V gave up 2 bases and J gave up 6 bases, with 17 bases separating them. The CDR3 spans 17 residues. The CDR3 region has the DNA TGTGCCAGCAGCCAACCCTTGAGGGGGTCATCTAATTCACCCCTCCACTTT. Translating gives CASSQPLRGSSNSPLHF.

V and J are TRBV5-1 and TRBJ1-4, with D possibly TRBD1 on 6 matching bases. V lost 0 bases, J lost 7 bases, and 16 bases lay in between. Germline V lookup: CDR1 SGHRS, CDR2 YFSETQ. This CDR3 has 16 residues. The CDR3 sequence: CASSLEQGVASEKLFF. For the CDR3, the DNA is TGCGCCAGCAGCTTGGAACAGGGTGTTGCAAGTGAAAAACTGTTTTTT. Looking up the rest from reference TRBV5-1 and TRBJ1-4 gives the full variable domain: KAGVTQTPRYLIKTRGQQVTLSCSPISGHRSVSWYQQTPGQGLQFLFEYFSETQRNKGNFPGRFSGRQFSNSRSEMNVSTLELGDSALYLCASSLEQGVASEKLFFGSGTQLSVL.

This clone is a singleton in its sample. The chain links TRBV13 to TRBJ2-4; tentatively, D is TRBD1 (6 bases). Trimming left V 1 base short and J 0 bases short, with 13 bases between. CDR1 and CDR2 from the germline V gene are PRHDT and FYEKMQ (reference sequence). The CDR3 is 17 residues long. The CDR3 region has the DNA TGTGCCAGCAGCTTAGATAGGACAGTACTAGCCAAAAACATTCAGTACTTC. It codes for CASSLDRTVLAKNIQYF.

J is TRBJ1-6 and V is TRBV9; the match to TRBD1 covers 7 bases. Germline values: CDR1 SGDLS, CDR2 YYNGEE. This CDR3 has 15 residues. Germline trimming cut 4 bases from V and 6 bases from J; bases unmatched to any gene: 7. This chain's CDR3 is CASSTTGTANSPLHF. DNA of the CDR3: TGTGCCAGCAGCACCACCGGGACAGCTAATTCACCCCTCCACTTT.

The chain joins TRBV30 to TRBJ2-5; the match to TRBD2 covers 7 bases. V shed 0 bases, J shed 1 base, and the junction held 5 bases outside the gene matches. The CDR3 is 15 residues long. Germline V gene lookup returns CDR1 GTSNPN and CDR2 SVGIG (reference sequence). Here the CDR3 DNA reads TGTGCCTGGAGTGTACTAGGCGGGAGCCAAGAGACCCAGTACTTC. Translation: CAWSVLGGSQETQYF. Variable domain in full (rest from reference TRBV30 and TRBJ2-5): SQTIHQWPATLVQPVGSPLSLECTVEGTSNPNLYWYRQAAGRGLQLLFYSVGIGQISSEVPQNLSASRPQDRQFILSSKKLLLSDSGFYLCAWSVLGGSQETQYFGPGTRLLVL.

This clone occurred once. This chain links TRBV14 with TRBJ2-7, with D perhaps TRBD2 (6 bases). The CDR3 sequence is 17 residues long. V was cut by 4 bases and J by 4 bases, with 23 bases left in between. Germline V gene lookup returns CDR1 SGHDN and CDR2 FVKESK. The CDR3 is CASSPARVGGKLYEQYF. CDR3 bases: TGTGCCAGCAGCCCGGCTCGGGTGGGCGGGAAATTATACGAGCAGTACTTC.

This clone occurred a few times. The chain employs TRBV18 and TRBJ1-1, with D maybe TRBD1 (6 bases). CDR1 and CDR2 (germline): KGHSH, LQKENI. Trimming shortened V by 2 bases and J by 3 bases, and 16 bases separated the two germline ends. The CDR3 totals 16 residues. The CDR3: CASSPLLLNRDTEAFF. CDR3 bases: TGTGCCAGCTCACCATTACTACTGAACAGGGACACTGAAGCTTTCTTT. The complete variable domain, with remaining parts taken from reference TRBV18 and TRBJ1-1, reads NAGVMQNPRHLVRRRGQEARLRCSPMKGHSHVYWYRQLPEEGLKFMVYLQKENIIDESGMPKERFSAEFPKEGPSILRIQQVVRGDSAAYFCASSPLLLNRDTEAFFGQGTRLTVV.

V gene TRBV27 combines with J gene TRBJ2-7, with D possibly being TRBD2 (6 bases). This CDR3 region has 16 residues. Trimming cost V 4 bases and J 3 bases, with 19 bases left between them. Germline CDR1 and CDR2: MNHEY and SMNVEV (reference sequence). The CDR3 sequence is CASSSSPGLLLYEQYF. Here the CDR3 DNA reads TGTGCCAGCAGTTCCTCTCCGGGACTCCTGCTCTACGAGCAGTACTTC.

The V and J genes are TRBV10-3 and TRBJ2-3; maybe TRBD2 (6 bases). CDR3 size: 12 residues. The V and J ends lost 0 bases and 8 bases respectively, with 6 bases between them. The germline CDR1 and CDR2 sequences are ENHRY and SYGVKD. CDR3 sequence reads: CAISESEGTQYF. CDR3 sequence (DNA): TGTGCCATCAGTGAGTCGGAGGGTACGCAGTATTTT.

The chain is built from TRBV6-1 and TRBJ1-2; 7 positions match TRBD1. This CDR3 contains 12 residues. Germline CDR1 MNHNS, CDR2 SASEGT. The V and J ends lost 6 bases and 4 bases, in that order; junction bases with no gene match: 2. The CDR3 is CASRTGSYGYTF. The CDR3 DNA is TGTGCCAGCAGGACAGGGTCCTATGGCTACACCTTC.

The V and J genes are TRBV29-1 and TRBJ2-1, with a tentative D call TRBD1 (7 bases). This CDR3 has 12 residues. V lost 7 bases to trimming and J lost 7 bases, with 14 bases between them. Germline V CDR1 and CDR2: SQVTM, ANQGSEA. CDR3 amino acids: CSARPGGNEQFF. The DNA for the CDR3 is TGCAGCGCCCGGCCAGGGGGGAATGAGCAGTTCTTC.

The CDR3 DNA is TGTGCCAGCAGCTTGGACAGCCTCTATGGCTACACCTTC. Its translation: CASSLDSLYGYTF. The chain uses TRBV5-4 and TRBJ1-2, with no clear D. The V end lost 0 bases, the J end lost 4 bases, and 7 bases lay between the germline ends. CDR1 SGHNT and CDR2 YYREEE come from the germline V gene (reference sequence). The length of the CDR3 is 13 residues.

V usage is TRBV6-5 and J usage is TRBJ1-4, with 9 bases that match TRBD1. The J segment lost 4 bases and the V segment lost 6 bases, leaving 3 bases of the junction unmatched. CDR1 is MNHEY, CDR2 SVGAGI, per germline. The CDR3 spans 14 residues. CDR3 region: CASRATGGNEKLFF. The CDR3 DNA reads as TGTGCCAGCAGAGCGACAGGGGGTAATGAAAAACTGTTTTTT.

This chain links TRBV30 with TRBJ1-1; 7 positions agree with TRBD1. With 3 bases clipped from V and 8 bases from J, the junction kept 6 bases outside the gene matches. The CDR3 has 12 residues. The germline CDR1 and CDR2 sequences are GTSNPN and SVGIG (reference sequence). CDR3 coding DNA: TGTGCCTGGAGCCCGACAGGGACAGAAGCTTTCTTT. This codes for CAWSPTGTEAFF.

The chain couples TRBV15 to TRBJ2-1; 9 bases are shared with TRBD2. The CDR3 sequence is 15 residues long. Germline CDR1 is LNHNV and CDR2 is YYDKDF (reference sequence). Trimming removed 5 bases from V and 7 bases from J; junction bases left unmatched: 9. The CDR3 sequence: CATSQGAGGRNEQFF. CDR3 DNA sequence: TGTGCCACCAGCCAAGGAGCGGGGGGCCGGAATGAGCAGTTCTTC.

This chain links TRBV29-1 with TRBJ2-7; a weak D match, TRBD2 (6 bases). CDR3 length equals 12 residues. The germline V gene has CDR1 SQVTM and CDR2 ANQGSEA. The germline V and J ends were trimmed by 7 bases and 6 bases, with 16 bases remaining between them. The CDR3 sequence is CSARGAGLEQYF. The CDR3 DNA reads as TGCAGCGCTCGCGGGGCAGGGCTCGAGCAGTACTTC.

The chain links TRBV7-9 to TRBJ1-5, with D possibly TRBD1 on 5 matching bases. Germline CDR1 SEHNR, CDR2 FQNEAQ (reference sequence). The V end lost 0 bases, the J end lost 4 bases, and 13 bases lay between the germline ends. This CDR3 has 16 residues. The CDR3 is CASSLAGRVENQPQHF. Here the CDR3 DNA reads TGTGCCAGCAGCTTAGCGGGCAGGGTTGAGAATCAGCCCCAGCATTTT.

This clone was seen a few times. The chain carries TRBV5-1 and TRBJ1-3; unclear D gene. V was cut by 4 bases and J by 2 bases, with 16 bases left in between. Germline V gene lookup returns CDR1 SGHRS and CDR2 YFSETQ. This CDR3 contains 16 residues. CDR3 loop: CASSPLGGPPGNTIYF. In DNA, the CDR3 is TGCGCCAGCAGCCCCCTGGGAGGGCCCCCTGGAAACACCATATATTTT. Full variable domain (outside the CDR3, taken from reference TRBV5-1 and TRBJ1-3): KAGVTQTPRYLIKTRGQQVTLSCSPISGHRSVSWYQQTPGQGLQFLFEYFSETQRNKGNFPGRFSGRQFSNSRSEMNVSTLELGDSALYLCASSPLGGPPGNTIYFGEGSWLTVV.

DNA for the CDR3: TGTGCCAGCAGTCAAAGAAGAGGGACAGCCACTGAAGCTTTCTTT. It encodes CASSQRRGTATEAFF. This chain links TRBV2 with TRBJ1-1; TRBD1 matches 7 bases. Germline V gives CDR1 SNHLY, CDR2 FYNNEI. The trim removed 5 bases at V and 4 bases at J, leaving 10 bases unmatched. This CDR3 comprises 15 residues.

This clone has just a few counts. This chain joins TRBV13 and TRBJ1-1; the D is unclear. Between the trimmed V and J ends, which lost 0 bases and 4 bases, there was a span of 6 bases. Looked up from germline, CDR1 is PRHDT and CDR2 is FYEKMQ (reference sequence). The CDR3 runs 13 residues. CDR3 nucleotide sequence: TGTGCCAGCAGCTTAGGGAGGGTCACTGAAGCTTTCTTT. This codes for CASSLGRVTEAFF.

This clone has just one count. The chain couples TRBV6-1 to TRBJ1-3, with 7 nucleotides matching TRBD1. V trimming: 10 bases; J trimming: 2 bases; junction bases outside the gene matches: 5. This CDR3 comprises 13 residues. The germline V gene has CDR1 MNHNS and CDR2 SASEGT. Here the CDR3 reads CAISRGPGNTIYF. For the CDR3, the DNA is TGTGCCATTTCGAGGGGGCCTGGAAACACCATATATTTT.

This sequence joins TRBV4-2 and TRBJ2-1; 8 nucleotides align to TRBD1. This CDR3 comprises 14 residues. Germline CDR1 reads LGHNA; CDR2 reads YNFKEQ. The V and J ends lost 5 bases and 9 bases, in that order; junction bases with no gene match: 9. The CDR3 sequence: CASSKTGQGLEQFF. The CDR3 bases are TGTGCCAGCAGCAAGACCGGACAGGGCCTTGAGCAGTTCTTC.

The J gene is TRBJ2-7, the V gene TRBV27; TRBD1 might be the D (6 bases). V lost 4 bases to trimming and J lost 5 bases, with 15 bases between them. CDR1 and CDR2 from the germline V gene are MNHEY and SMNVEV (reference sequence). The CDR3 loop spans 14 amino acids. The CDR3 coding sequence is TGTGCCAGCAGTTCTCAACAGGGTAGCCACGAGCAGTACTTC. Its translation is CASSSQQGSHEQYF.

The CDR3, as DNA: TGTGCCAGCAGCCAGTCTAGCGGGGGCTACAATGAGCAGTTCTTC. Its translation is CASSQSSGGYNEQFF. J is TRBJ2-1 and V is TRBV9, with 10 bases aligning to TRBD2. Germline V CDR1 and CDR2: SGDLS, YYNGEE. CDR3 size: 15 residues. Trimming removed 4 bases from V and 3 bases from J; junction bases left unmatched: 4.

The chain links TRBV5-1 to TRBJ2-7, with D maybe TRBD2 (6 bases). Germline V gives CDR1 SGHRS, CDR2 YFSETQ. The CDR3 has 18 residues. The V end was cut by 3 bases, the J end by 1 base, with 23 bases between. The DNA for the CDR3 is TGCGCCAGCAGCTCGCGTTCGAAAACTAGCCTCAAATCCTACGAGCAGTACTTC. Amino acids: CASSSRSKTSLKSYEQYF.